The clone carrying this T cell receptor (beta chain) was picked up a small number of times. These data come from a study of blood T cell repertoires in COVID-19. Per the germline V gene, CDR1 is SEHNR and CDR2 is FQNEAQ (reference sequence). The CDR3 length is 15 residues. V shed 4 bases and J shed 4 bases, with 14 bases lying between them. Repertoires were generated with immunoSEQ multiplex PCR, while TCRdb's copy carries only in-frame clones and drops some. Of some 170,000 clones listed, 80% to 90% are singletons. The source material was peripheral blood. The clonotype was recovered from a woman aged 40 to 50 with COVID-19, enrolled during active disease. The genes are TRBV7-9 and TRBJ1-5; D is uncertain. This CDR3 is CASSSGPAGNQPQHF. CDR3 bases: TGTGCCAGCAGCTCCGGTCCGGCGGGAAATCAGCCCCAGCATTTT.